A selection of T cell receptor beta chains follows, all from one sample in a study of blood T cell repertoires in COVID-19. Assay used: immunoSEQ multiplex PCR; TCRdb lists only in-frame clones, some missing. The table has over 600,000 clones, 80% to 90% seen once; the top ten hold 0.2% to 0.3%. Sample: peripheral blood. The receptors come from a woman younger than 35 with acute or convalescent COVID-19. The CDR3 runs from the conserved cysteine through the conserved F or W. Fields, in order: clone size, J gene, V gene, D gene, CDR3 protein, CDR3 DNA. The D gene is left open where the match is weak. Some rows mark clone size as missing; the rest say once, few, many or name a class of expanded clone.

>-|TRBJ1-5|TRBV12-5|TRBD1
CASGIGQGDQPQHF
TGTGCTAGTGGTATCGGACAGGGCGATCAGCCCCAGCATTTT
>once|TRBJ1-5|TRBV28|-
CASSTAEQPQHF
TGTGCCAGCAGCACCGCGGAACAGCCCCAGCATTTT
>-|TRBJ1-4|TRBV11-2|-
CASSLGGGLGKLFF
TGTGCCAGCAGCTTAGGTGGAGGGTTGGGCAAACTGTTTTTT
>-|TRBJ2-3|TRBV4-3|TRBD2
CASSLETSGGAGDTQYF
TGCGCCAGCAGCCTCGAGACTAGCGGGGGGGCGGGGGATACGCAGTATTTT
>-|TRBJ1-1|TRBV6-1|-
CASSDGRATEAFF
TGTGCCAGCAGTGATGGCAGGGCCACTGAAGCTTTCTTT
>-|TRBJ1-3|TRBV7-2|-
CASSSSGLGNTIYF
TGTGCCAGCAGCTCCTCAGGGCTTGGAAACACCATATATTTT
>-|TRBJ1-1|TRBV11-2|-
CASSLWAGAKPMNTEAFF
TGTGCCAGCAGCTTATGGGCAGGGGCGAAACCAATGAACACTGAAGCTTTCTTT
>-|TRBJ1-3|TRBV19|-
CASSNSYSGNTIYF
TGTGCCAGTAGTAACTCGTACTCTGGAAACACCATATATTTT
>-|TRBJ1-1|TRBV10-3|-
CAISEYTPNTEAFF
TGTGCCATCAGTGAATACACACCTAACACTGAAGCTTTCTTT
>-|TRBJ1-4|TRBV11-2|-
CASSLDYLNEKLFF
TGTGCCAGCAGCTTAGATTACTTAAATGAAAAACTGTTTTTT
>-|TRBJ2-7|TRBV19|-
CATGGDRVPSEQYF
TGTGCCACGGGGGGGGACAGGGTCCCTTCCGAGCAGTACTTC
>-|TRBJ2-6|TRBV5-6|-
CASSPGQSGANVLTF
TGTGCCAGCAGCCCGGGACAATCTGGGGCCAACGTCCTGACTTTC
>-|TRBJ1-6|TRBV5-6|-
CASSRAPGVNSPLHF
TGTGCCAGCAGCAGGGCCCCAGGGGTGAATTCACCCCTCCACTTT
>-|TRBJ1-4|TRBV2|-
CASSEPDRILAANEKLFF
TGTGCCAGCAGTGAACCGGACAGAATCCTTGCGGCTAATGAAAAACTGTTTTTT
>-|TRBJ1-3|TRBV19|-
CASSPRGGGNTIYF
TGTGCCAGTAGCCCCAGAGGCGGAGGAAACACCATATATTTT
>-|TRBJ1-5|TRBV19|-
CASSIPIKGRGNQPQHF
TGTGCCAGTAGTATACCGATTAAGGGTCGGGGGAATCAGCCCCAGCATTTT
>-|TRBJ2-1|TRBV6-5|-
CARLGADDNEQFF
TGTGCCAGGTTGGGAGCAGATGACAATGAGCAGTTCTTC
>-|TRBJ1-1|TRBV29-1|-
CSVADQGSVEAFF
TGCAGCGTGGCCGATCAGGGCAGCGTTGAAGCTTTCTTT
>-|TRBJ2-3|TRBV4-1|TRBD1
CASSQGTGSTDTQYF
TGCGCCAGCAGCCAAGGGACAGGGAGCACAGATACGCAGTATTTT
>-|TRBJ1-5|TRBV30|TRBD1
CAWRSDRGSNQPQHF
TGTGCCTGGAGATCGGACAGGGGTAGCAATCAGCCCCAGCATTTT
>-|TRBJ1-1|TRBV29-1|TRBD1
CSVEAGTAREAFF
TGCAGCGTTGAAGCCGGGACAGCCCGTGAAGCTTTCTTT
>-|TRBJ2-5|TRBV3-1/TRBV3-2|-
CASSQARVQETQYF
TGTGCCAGCAGCCAAGCCAGGGTCCAAGAGACCCAGTACTTC
>-|TRBJ2-7|TRBV9|TRBD1
CASSVVGTGVGEQYF
TGTGCCAGCAGCGTAGTCGGGACAGGGGTCGGAGAGCAGTACTTC
>-|TRBJ2-1|TRBV21-1|-
CASSHGQDRGDEQFF
TGTGCCAGCAGCCACGGACAGGATAGAGGGGATGAGCAGTTCTTC
>-|TRBJ2-5|TRBV3-1/TRBV3-2|-
CASTLLSGETQYF
TGTGCCAGCACCTTGCTTTCGGGGGAGACCCAGTACTTC
>-|TRBJ2-7|TRBV3-1/TRBV3-2|-
CASSHLSRGREQYF
TGTGCCAGCAGCCACTTGTCGCGGGGTCGCGAGCAGTACTTC
>-|TRBJ2-7|TRBV6-5|TRBD1
CASLGQISYEQYF
TGTGCCAGCCTGGGACAGATCTCCTACGAGCAGTACTTC
>-|TRBJ1-2|TRBV24-1|TRBD1
CATAGQGMGYTF
TGTGCCACCGCCGGACAGGGAATGGGCTACACCTTC
>-|TRBJ1-1|TRBV5-1|-
CASREADMNTEAFF
TGCGCCAGCAGGGAGGCAGACATGAACACTGAAGCTTTCTTT
>-|TRBJ1-3|TRBV27|TRBD1
CASSPFPGTGGSGNTIYF
TGTGCCAGCAGCCCCTTTCCCGGGACAGGAGGCTCTGGAAACACCATATATTTT
>-|TRBJ2-1|TRBV4-1|-
CASSRDRVGGNEQFF
TGCGCCAGCAGCCGTGACAGGGTCGGGGGCAATGAGCAGTTCTTC